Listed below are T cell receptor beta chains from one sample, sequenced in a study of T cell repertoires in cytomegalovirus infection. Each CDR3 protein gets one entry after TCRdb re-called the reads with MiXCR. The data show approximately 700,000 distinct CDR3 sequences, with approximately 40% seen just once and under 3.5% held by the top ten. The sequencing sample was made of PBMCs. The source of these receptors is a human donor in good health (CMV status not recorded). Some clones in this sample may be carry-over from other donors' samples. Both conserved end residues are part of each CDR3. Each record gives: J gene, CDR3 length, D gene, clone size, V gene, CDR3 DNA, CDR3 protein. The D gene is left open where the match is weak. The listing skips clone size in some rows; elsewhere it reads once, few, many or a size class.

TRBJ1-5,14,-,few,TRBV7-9,TGTGCCAGCAGCTCGAACAGGAAGGACCAGCCCCAGCATTTT,CASSSNRKDQPQHF
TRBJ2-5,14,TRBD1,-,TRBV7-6,TGTGCCAGCAGTGTGGACAGGGTCCAAGAGACCCAGTACTTC,CASSVDRVQETQYF
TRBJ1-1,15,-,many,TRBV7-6,TGTGCCAGCAGCCCTAGGGAGGGCTCGGGCACTGAAGCTTTCTTT,CASSPREGSGTEAFF
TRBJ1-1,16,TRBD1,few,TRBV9,TGTGCCAGCAGCGTACCACGGACAGGGATGAACACTGAAGCTTTCTTT,CASSVPRTGMNTEAFF
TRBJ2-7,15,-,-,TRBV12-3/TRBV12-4,TGTGCCAGCAGTTCCAGGGTCGTTGCGTCCTACGAGCAGTACTTC,CASSSRVVASYEQYF
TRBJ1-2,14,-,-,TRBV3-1,TGTGCCAGCAGCCAACTTACCGGGAACTATGGCTACACCTTC,CASSQLTGNYGYTF
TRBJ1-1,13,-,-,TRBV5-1,TGCGCCAGCAGCTTCCCAGGGCGAACTGAAGCTTTCTTT,CASSFPGRTEAFF
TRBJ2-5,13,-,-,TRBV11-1,TGTGCCAGCAGCTCCGGGACAAGGGAGACCCAGTACTTC,CASSSGTRETQYF
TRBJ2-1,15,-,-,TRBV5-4,TGTGCCAGCAGCCGGGACCCCGGCTCCTACAATGAGCAGTTCTTC,CASSRDPGSYNEQFF
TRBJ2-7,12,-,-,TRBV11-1,TGTGCCAGCAGCTCCCCTGGGGACGAGCAGTACTTC,CASSSPGDEQYF
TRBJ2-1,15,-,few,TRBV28,TGTGCCAGCAGTTTTTGGCTAGCGTCCTACAATGAGCAGTTCTTC,CASSFWLASYNEQFF
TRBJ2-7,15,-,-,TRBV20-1,TGCAGTGCTAGAGATCTCCAGGGCAGTCCCTACGAGCAGTACTTC,CSARDLQGSPYEQYF
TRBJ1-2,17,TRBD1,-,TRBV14,TGTGCCAGCAGCCGAACAAGACCGGGACAGGGGGTACGAGGCTACACCTTC,CASSRTRPGQGVRGYTF
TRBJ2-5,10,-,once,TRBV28,TGTGCCAGCAGTGACAAGACCCAGTACTTC,CASSDKTQYF
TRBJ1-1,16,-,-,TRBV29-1,TGCAGCGTTTCCCCCCGGGGGGGCGTCATGAACACTGAAGCTTTCTTT,CSVSPRGGVMNTEAFF
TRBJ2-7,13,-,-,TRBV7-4,TGTGCCAGCAGCCCAACCAGTCGCCACGAGCAGTACTTC,CASSPTSRHEQYF
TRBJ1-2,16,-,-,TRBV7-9,TGTGCCAGCAGCCCACCCGGGGAGGGGCTTTACTATGGCTACACCTTC,CASSPPGEGLYYGYTF
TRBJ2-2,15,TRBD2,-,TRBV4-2,TGTGCCAGCAGCCAAGAGGGACTAGCGACCGGGGCGCTGTTTTTT,CASSQEGLATGALFF
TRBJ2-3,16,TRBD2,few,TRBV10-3,TGTGCCATCATGAAGAATAGCGGGAGGAGCACAGATACGCAGTATTTT,CAIMKNSGRSTDTQYF
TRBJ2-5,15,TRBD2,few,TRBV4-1,TGCGCCAGCAGCCAAGCTGGTGATCGGGGGGGTAGCGTAGACTTC,CASSQAGDRGGSVDF
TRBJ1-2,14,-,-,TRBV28,TGTGCCAGCAGTTTAGGGATGAGGGACTATGGCTACACCTTC,CASSLGMRDYGYTF
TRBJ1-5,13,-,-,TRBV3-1,TGTGCCAGCAGTCGGACGGCTAGTCAGCCCCAGCATTTT,CASSRTASQPQHF
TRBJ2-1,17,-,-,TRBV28,TGTGCCAGCAGTTCCATTCCGACTAGTTGGTGGGTTGGTGAGCAGTTCTTC,CASSSIPTSWWVGEQFF
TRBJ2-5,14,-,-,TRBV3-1,TGTGCCAGCAGCCAACAGACTAGGTCAGAGACCCAGTACTTC,CASSQQTRSETQYF
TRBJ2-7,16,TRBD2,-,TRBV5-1,TGCGCCAGCAGCTTGGACAGCGGACTAGCGGGGGTCGAGCAGTACTTC,CASSLDSGLAGVEQYF
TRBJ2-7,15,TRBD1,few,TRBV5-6,TGTGCCAGCAGCCCTGCGGGACAGGGGGTGAAGGAGCAGTACTTC,CASSPAGQGVKEQYF
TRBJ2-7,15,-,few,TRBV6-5,TGTGCCAGCAGTCCCGCCTGGGGGTTTCGGGGGGAGCAGTACTTC,CASSPAWGFRGEQYF
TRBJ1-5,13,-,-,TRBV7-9,TGTGCCAGCAGCTTTCATAGCAATCAGCCCCAGCATTTT,CASSFHSNQPQHF
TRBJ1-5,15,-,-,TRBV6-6,TGTGCCAGCAGTTTTTCGACAGGTATGAATCAGCCCCAGCATTTT,CASSFSTGMNQPQHF
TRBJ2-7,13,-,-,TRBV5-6,TGTGCCAGCAGCAGGACGGCTACCTACGAGCAGTACTTC,CASSRTATYEQYF
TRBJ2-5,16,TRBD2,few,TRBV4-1,TGCGCCAGCAGCCAAGAGGGACTAGCGGGGGTTGAGACCCAGTACTTC,CASSQEGLAGVETQYF
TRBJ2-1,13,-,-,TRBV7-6,TGTGCCAGCAGCCCTAGACAGCTCGCGGAGCAGTTCTTC,CASSPRQLAEQFF
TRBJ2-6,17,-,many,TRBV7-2,TGTGCCAGCAGCCGCGGACAGATCAGCTCTGGGGCCAACGTCCTGACTTTC,CASSRGQISSGANVLTF
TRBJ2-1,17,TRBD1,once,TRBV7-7,TGTGCTAGCAGCTTGGGGACAGGGGGCGCGGAAACCAATGAGCAGTTCTTC,CASSLGTGGAETNEQFF
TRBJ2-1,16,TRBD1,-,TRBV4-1,TGCGCCAGCAGCCAACGACAGGGGCCGGCCTACAATGAGCAGTTCTTC,CASSQRQGPAYNEQFF
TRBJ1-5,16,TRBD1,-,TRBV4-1,TGCGCCAGCAGCCTGGGGACAGGGGAGAGCAATCAGCCCCAGCATTTT,CASSLGTGESNQPQHF
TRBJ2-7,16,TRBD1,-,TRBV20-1,TGCAGTGCTCCAACGTCCCGGGACAGGGGAACCTACGAGCAGTACTTC,CSAPTSRDRGTYEQYF
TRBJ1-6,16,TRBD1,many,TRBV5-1,TGCGCCAGCAGCTTGGCCGGGACAGGGGGTAGTTCACCCCTCCACTTT,CASSLAGTGGSSPLHF
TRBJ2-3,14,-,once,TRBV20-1,TGCAGTGCTAGAGATGCGTCGGCTACAGGTACGCAGTATTTT,CSARDASATGTQYF
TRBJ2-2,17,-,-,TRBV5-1,TGCGCCAGCAGCTTGGCCCCCGCGGCAGGGAGAACCGGGGAGCTGTTTTTT,CASSLAPAAGRTGELFF
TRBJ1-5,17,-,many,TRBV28,TGTGCCAGCAGTCTCCTCGGACGTAGCCAAAACAATCAGCCCCAGCATTTT,CASSLLGRSQNNQPQHF
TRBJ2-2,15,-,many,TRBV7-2,TGTGCCAGCAGCCCCCCACAGGGGAACACCGGGGAGCTGTTTTTT,CASSPPQGNTGELFF
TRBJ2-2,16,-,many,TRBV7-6,TGTGCCAGCAGCTTAGCTGGGGGACCTGGGACCGGGGAGCTGTTTTTT,CASSLAGGPGTGELFF
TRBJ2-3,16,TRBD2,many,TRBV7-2,TGTGCCAGCAGCTTCACTAGCGGGAGCTCCTCAGATACGCAGTATTTT,CASSFTSGSSSDTQYF
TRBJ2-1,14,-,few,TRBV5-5,TGTGCCAGCAGCGTTATTACTAGTTCCGATGAGCAGTTCTTC,CASSVITSSDEQFF
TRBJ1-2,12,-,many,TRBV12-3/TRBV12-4,TGTGCCAGCAGTGCCGCAAAGGGTGGAAGCACCTTC,CASSAAKGGSTF
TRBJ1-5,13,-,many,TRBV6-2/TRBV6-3,TGTGCCAGCAATTGGGGCTTTAATCAGCCCCAGCATTTT,CASNWGFNQPQHF
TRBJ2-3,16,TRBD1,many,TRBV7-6,TGTGCCAGCAGCGCGACAGGGTATTTCGGCACAGATACGCAGTATTTT,CASSATGYFGTDTQYF
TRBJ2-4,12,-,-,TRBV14,TGTGCCAGCAGCCAATATACCGGGCCGCAGTACTTC,CASSQYTGPQYF
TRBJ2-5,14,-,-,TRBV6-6,TGTGCCAGCAGGACCGGGACACTTGGAAAGACCCAGTACTTC,CASRTGTLGKTQYF
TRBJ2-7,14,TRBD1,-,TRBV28,TGTGCCAGCAGTTTTCAGGGGGCGGTTTACGAGCAGTACTTC,CASSFQGAVYEQYF
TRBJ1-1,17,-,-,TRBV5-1,TGCGCCAGCAGCTTGGCCGACGTCTCCCCTGGACGGACTGAAGCTTTCTTT,CASSLADVSPGRTEAFF
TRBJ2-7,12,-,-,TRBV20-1,TGCAGTGCTAGGGCGAGTCTCGACGAGCAGTACTTC,CSARASLDEQYF
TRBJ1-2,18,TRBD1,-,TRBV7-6,TGTGCCAGCAGCTTAGGGGGAAGAGCAGGAGACAGGGCGCATGGCTACACCTTC,CASSLGGRAGDRAHGYTF
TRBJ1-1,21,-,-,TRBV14,TGTGCCAGCCTCTCCGTGCAGGGAAGGAGCGGAAATACTAAAGACAACACTGAAGCTTTCTTT,CASLSVQGRSGNTKDNTEAFF
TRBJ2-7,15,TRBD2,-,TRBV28,TGTGCCAGCGGTAGGCGGGGGGTTACCTCCTACGAGCAGTACTTC,CASGRRGVTSYEQYF
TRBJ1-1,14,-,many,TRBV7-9,TGTGCCAGCAGCTTAGGGACTGTGAACACTGAAGCTTTCTTT,CASSLGTVNTEAFF
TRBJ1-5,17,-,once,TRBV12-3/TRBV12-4,TGTGCCAGCAGTCCCTATTTTCCACCCAGGAGCAATCAGCCCCAGCATTTT,CASSPYFPPRSNQPQHF
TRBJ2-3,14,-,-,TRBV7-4,TGTGCCAGCAGCTTAAGGAGGGCCGGGGATACGCAGTATTTT,CASSLRRAGDTQYF